The clone carrying this T cell receptor beta chain was picked up one time. Its antigen is as yet unknown. 60 Vbeta and 13 Jbeta primers were used in PCR. Some clones are missing from TCRdb's copy, which holds only in-frame ones; the method was immunoSEQ multiplex PCR. This table has about 190,000 clones, over 70% appearing once. Germline CDR1 reads GTSNPN; CDR2 reads SVGIG (reference sequence). V shed 1 base, J shed 0 bases, and the junction held 8 bases outside the gene matches. The CDR3 loop spans 17 amino acids. This entry comes from a study of cytomegalovirus exposure and HLA in healthy donors. Study-level points and caveats: TRBV6-2, TRBV6-3 and other indistinguishable V segments were excluded.

Sequencing used PBMCs. This TCR was recovered from a young woman in good health and CMV-seropositive. The chain carries TRBV30 and TRBJ2-7; 11 bases fit TRBD2. The CDR3 sequence: CAWSDPTSGVSSYEQYF. The CDR3 nucleotides read TGTGCCTGGAGTGACCCGACTAGCGGGGTAAGCTCCTACGAGCAGTACTTC.